This passage covers 7 T cell receptor beta chains from one sample sequenced in a study of T-cell memory formation after mild COVID-19. TCRdb reprocessed the 5' RACE reads with MiXCR, giving one entry per CDR3 protein. Of 70,000 to 100,000 distinct CDR3 sequences listed, around 13% are singletons. Material for sequencing was PBMCs or a T cell subset sorted from them (not recorded which). All receptors come from an adult woman who had mild COVID-19 (a few samples of this study predate the infection). Cell type and time point are not known.

The chain links TRBV7-9 to TRBJ2-7; either TRBD1 or TRBD2 may fit D (5 bases each). Looked up from germline, CDR1 is SEHNR and CDR2 is FQNEAQ (reference sequence). With 0 bases removed from V and 3 bases from J, the gap between germline ends came to 12 bases. This CDR3 spans 15 amino acids. The CDR3 spells CASSLAVWDVYEQYF. In nucleotides, the CDR3 is TGTGCCAGCAGCTTAGCGGTATGGGACGTCTACGAGCAGTACTTC.

This clonotype was counted at least ten times. In DNA, the CDR3 is TGTGCCAGCAGCCTATACTTGTCGAGCTCCTACAATGAGCAGTTCTTC. Translating gives CASSLYLSSSYNEQFF. The chain recombines TRBV7-2 with TRBJ2-1; D gene ambiguous. The CDR3 length is 16 residues. Looked up from germline, CDR1 is SGHTA and CDR2 is FQGNSA. Trimming shortened V by 5 bases and J by 0 bases, and 14 bases separated the two germline ends.

This clonotype was detected a few times. The chain links TRBV9 to TRBJ2-1; D gene uncertain. Germline CDR1 SGDLS, CDR2 YYNGEE. Trimming shortened V by 4 bases and J by 6 bases, and 14 bases separated the two germline ends. The CDR3 has 14 amino acids. CDR3 amino acids: CASSSGKGGNEQFF. CDR3 sequence (DNA): TGTGCCAGCAGCTCCGGAAAGGGTGGCAATGAGCAGTTCTTC.

The rearrangement joins TRBV7-6 to TRBJ2-1, with unresolved D. Per germline, CDR1 SGHVS and CDR2 FNYEAQ. Trimming removed 3 bases at V and 10 bases at J, with 13 bases between. The CDR3 loop spans 13 amino acids. The CDR3 loop reads CASSLVGPWEQFF. In DNA form, the CDR3 reads TGTGCCAGCAGCTTGGTGGGTCCATGGGAGCAGTTCTTC.

The J gene is TRBJ2-2, the V gene TRBV12-3 or TRBV12-4; D is perhaps TRBD2 (6 bases). The CDR3 runs to 14 residues. The ends were cut back, 5 bases at V and 6 bases at J, with 13 bases in the middle. The CDR3 DNA reads TGTGCCAGCAGTCTATTAGCGGTAGCCGGGGAGCTGTTTTTT. This translates into CASSLLAVAGELFF.

This clonotype was counted at least ten times. The V gene is TRBV4-2, the J gene TRBJ2-7; tentative D call: TRBD1 (6 bases). Germline V gene sequence: CDR1 LGHNA, CDR2 YNFKEQ. V gave up 1 base and J gave up 6 bases, with 13 bases separating them. The CDR3 totals 14 residues. The CDR3 region is CASSQGQGTPEQYF. The CDR3 DNA reads as TGTGCCAGCAGCCAAGGTCAGGGGACCCCCGAGCAGTACTTC.

This clonotype appeared a few times. In nucleotides, the CDR3 is TGTGCCAGCAGCGAGACAGGAGATAGCTCCTACGAGCAGTACTTC. Translation: CASSETGDSSYEQYF. The V and J genes are TRBV13 and TRBJ2-7, with a tentative D call TRBD1 (6 bases). Trimming pared 5 bases from V and 0 bases from J, leaving 14 bases between. The CDR3 has 15 residues. Germline CDR1 reads PRHDT; CDR2 reads FYEKMQ (reference sequence).